This T cell receptor beta chain was obtained from a study of shared clonotypes between healthy human individuals. Study-wide background: A couple of women and three men aged 18 to 49 served as donors.

This CDR3 comprises 18 residues. In germline, CDR1 is SEHNR, CDR2 FQNEAQ (reference sequence). Trimming left V 0 bases short and J 0 bases short, with 15 bases between. DNA at around 210 ng, some 31,000 T cell genomes, went into sorted-subset replicate PCRs. TCRdb's table, derived via immunoSEQ multiplex PCR, lists solely in-frame clones and lacks some. The sample lists millions of clones; approximately 92% were seen once. The receptor's source is a man between 18 and 35 years old in good health. J is TRBJ1-3 and V is TRBV7-9; D uncertain. Material: naive CD4+ T cells sorted from blood. Specified subset: CD45RA+ positively selected. This CDR3 is CASSLALGFPSSGNTIYF. In nucleotides, the CDR3 is TGTGCCAGCAGCTTAGCGCTCGGGTTTCCTAGCTCTGGAAACACCATATATTTT.